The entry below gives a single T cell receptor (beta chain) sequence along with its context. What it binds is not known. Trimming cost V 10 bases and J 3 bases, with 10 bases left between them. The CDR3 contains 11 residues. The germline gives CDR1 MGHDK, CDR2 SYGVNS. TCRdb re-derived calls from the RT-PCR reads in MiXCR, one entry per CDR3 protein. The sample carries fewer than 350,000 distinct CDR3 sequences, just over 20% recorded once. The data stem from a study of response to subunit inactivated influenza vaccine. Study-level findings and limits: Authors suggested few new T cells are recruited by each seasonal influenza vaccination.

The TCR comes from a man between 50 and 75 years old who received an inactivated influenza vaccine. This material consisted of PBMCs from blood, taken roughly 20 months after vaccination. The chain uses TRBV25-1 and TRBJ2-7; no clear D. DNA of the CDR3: TGTGCCACCCGTGAACTCTACGAGCAGTACTTC. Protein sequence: CATRELYEQYF.